This TCR beta chain was captured by sequencing in a study of breast tumors, draining lymph nodes, adjacent tissues listed by TCRdb under 2016. About the full investigation: In breast cancer patients, the study compared the TCR beta repertoires of tumor, adjacent nontumor tissue and axillary lymph nodes. In human breast cancer, the study set out to evaluate how tumor, surrounding tissue and draining lymph node repertoires relate to one another and whether T cells may move between these sites.

The germline V gene (reference sequence) gives CDR1 as LNHNV and CDR2 as YYDKDF. From the cysteine up to the phenylalanine, the CDR3 has a length of 14 residues. Of the read, only the CDR3 DNA is kept; its 42 bases are in frame from base 1. V is trimmed back by 0 bases and J by 5 bases, and the junction contains 2 bases that no gene match accounts for. The study at large found these results: Tumor T-cell repertoires showed less diversity than lymph node repertoires and more diversity than nontumor tissue repertoires, and tumor T-cell repertoires showed preferential V and J gene usage. The conclusion that tumor T cells originate in lymph nodes was framed as consistent with a hypothesis rather than directly demonstrated. The data were considered consistent with the idea that most tumor T cells come from the lymph node and then expand in tumor tissue. Tumor and nontumor tissue repertoires were found to be significantly more similar in luminal-like than in basal-like breast cancer.

Sequenced on an Illumina HiSeq 2000. TCR beta chain libraries were generated by multiplex PCR amplification. The amplified TCR beta chain products were analyzed by high-throughput sequencing. In TCRdb, the public reads were trimmed at Q25 with fastp and aligned with MiXCR, with productive beta chains retained. One record per CDR3 amino acid sequence lists the most common genes and DNA. For this sample the table gives roughly 49,000 distinct CDR3 sequences, of which roughly 40% were detected only once. Jointly, the top ten make up approximately 10% of the sample. This clonotype was seen more than once but under ten times. It lacks a known antigen. No base-level quality is on record; no much larger clone is a single base apart.

The receptor chain draws on TRBV15 and TRBJ2-5; 8 central bases correspond to TRBD2. This clonotype was obtained from a female donor with breast cancer. Some clones in this sample may be carry-over from other donors' samples. The sequenced material came from breast tumor tissue. The sequenced DNA: TGTGCCACCAGCAGAGATCCGGGGGGGGAGACCCAGTACTTC. This is translated as CATSRDPGGETQYF.